This T cell receptor beta chain was sequenced during a study of beta chain features in type 1 diabetes. Looking at the study overall: 107,917,701 sorted cells were examined across all samples.

All of the isolated RNA was reverse transcribed, so expressed TCRB transcripts were sequenced. Repertoires were generated with immunoSEQ multiplex PCR, while TCRdb's copy carries only in-frame clones and drops some. Of 70,000 to 90,000 clones listed, 30% to 35% are singletons. Study observations and caveats: Type 1 diabetes patients showed fewer insertions and more deletions at VDJ junctions.

Per germline, CDR1 SSHAT and CDR2 FNYEAQ (reference sequence). CDR3 length equals 14 residues. Every donor had blood drawn once into heparin, approximately 110 mL on average. Once sorted, every population was more than 95% pure. Notes on this clone: Its antigen is unidentified. Relative to the germline gene, one junction end is altered; a read error may explain this.

This clonotype originated in a young woman in good health. The genes are TRBV7-7 and TRBJ2-5; 11 positions match TRBD1. The sequencing sample was made of stem cell memory CD4+ T cells from blood. Here the CDR3 reads CASSPGTGGETQYF. The CDR3 DNA is TGTGCTAGCAGCCCGGGGACAGGGGGAGAGACCCAGTACTTC. The full variable domain, rest sourced from reference TRBV7-7 and TRBJ2-5, is GAGVSQSPRYKVTKRGQDVTLRCDPISSHATLYWYQQALGQGPEFLTYFNYEAQPDKSGLPSDRFSAERPEGSISTLTIQRTEQRDSAMYRCASSPGTGGETQYFGPGTRLLVL.